Listed here is a single T cell receptor (beta chain). This clone was counted between two and nine times. Its antigen is not yet known. Base qualities are missing; no much larger clone stands one base away. One collaborating source in Seattle enrolled patients while the patients were actively infected and followed the patients over time throughout the course of disease. Whole blood was collected in K2EDTA tubes by collaborating institutions according to the institutions' own protocols. For TCRbeta analysis, collaborator samples were shipped as frozen whole blood, as isolated PBMCs, or as DNA extracted from either sample type. TCRbeta CDR3 regions were amplified from genomic DNA using the immunoSEQ Assay, a bias-controlled multiplex PCR. The published analysis was carried out like this. Nucleated cell counts per sample were estimated from amplification of reference gene primers within the assay. Sequence reads were collapsed and filtered to measure the absolute abundance of every unique TCRbeta CDR3 rearrangement. For each sample, productive Simpson clonality was calculated as the square root of Simpson's diversity index over productive rearrangements. Here the immuneACCESS table is served through TCRdb, limited to in-frame sequences with V and J called. Missing clones are a known gap in these copies; in checked studies unresolved V genes cover under half, and the rest lacks a known reason. That table is the source of V, J and clone size, and D and trimming were worked out from the DNA. The sample profile shows 200,000 to 250,000 clones; roughly 80% of them were found once. About 5.6% of the sample goes to the ten largest clones.

This entry is derived from a study of blood T cell repertoires in COVID-19 (TCRdb year 2020). In the study overall: Samples from collaborators originated in the United States, Italy and Spain and spanned both the acute and convalescent phases of COVID-19. The material from the prospective study consisted of cDNA or gDNA derived from T cells, B-cell-depleted T cells, or PBMCs. Deeply sampled blood TCRbeta repertoires from subjects exposed to, actively infected with, or recovered from COVID-19 were included in the dataset. The repertoires were released in a freely available public database intended as a resource for research on the immune response to SARS-CoV-2. Samples were obtained from the ongoing ImmuneRACE study (first 160 participants) and from 1,000 to 1,500 subjects provided by 6 global collaborators. Nearly every sample came with metadata listing a de-identified subject ID, COVID-19 status, age in years and sex. Where HLA class I and class II types were available, the types were taken from metadata supplied by the sample provider, not from assay-based typing.

Germline trimming amounts to 6 bases on V and 3 bases on J, with 1 as the count of junction bases outside the gene matches. From a lookup of the germline V gene, CDR1 and CDR2 are SQVTM and ANQGSEA. The CDR3, from cysteine to phenylalanine, totals 12 residues. Only the CDR3 DNA stays, 36 bases, in frame from base 1. Broad study findings and their caveats: The amount of clinical and demographic metadata varied by source and participant and was provided uncurated.

The receptor chain draws on TRBV29-1 and TRBJ1-1, with 10 bases matching TRBD1. The sequenced material came from peripheral blood. The sequence came from a woman aged 70-85 years with COVID-19, enrolled during active disease. The DNA sequence reads TGCAGCGTAGGACAGGGGGACACTGAAGCTTTCTTT. The encoded protein is CSVGQGDTEAFF.